One sample yielded the 6 T cell receptor beta chains listed below, sequenced in a study of OX40 agonist ivuxolimab in advanced cancers. Sequencing was performed with immunoSEQ multiplex PCR; in TCRdb, only in-frame clones are kept and a portion is missing. The table has 25,000 to 35,000 clones, approximately 88% seen once; the top ten hold around a fifth. This specimen consisted of CD4+ or CD8+ T cells sorted from blood, obtained in a trial of the OX40 agonist ivuxolimab. The receptors were gathered from an adult with an advanced solid tumor such as melanoma, head and neck, liver or kidney cancer.

This clone appeared a few times. The J gene is TRBJ1-4, the V gene TRBV4-2, with D perhaps TRBD1 (5 bases). CDR3 length: 14 residues. Germline CDR1 LGHNA, CDR2 YNFKEQ. With 0 bases removed from V and 8 bases from J, the gap between germline ends came to 10 bases. The CDR3: CASSQEGVAEKLFF. In DNA form, the CDR3 reads TGTGCCAGCAGCCAAGAGGGGGTCGCGGAAAAACTGTTTTTT.

The V call is TRBV28, the J call TRBJ2-1; unclear D gene. CDR1 is MDHEN and CDR2 is SYDVKM in the germline V gene. With 3 bases removed from V and 10 bases from J, the gap between germline ends came to 19 bases. CDR3 length equals 15 residues. The CDR3 nucleotides are TGTGCCAGCAGTTTTTTCGAACTTGGGGTCGGGGAGCAGTTCTTC. Protein: CASSFFELGVGEQFF.

The rearrangement uses TRBV6-1 and TRBJ2-1; no clear D. The ends were cut back, 2 bases at V and 4 bases at J, with 9 bases in the middle. Germline lookup yields CDR1 MNHNS and CDR2 SASEGT. This CDR3 has 14 amino acids. As DNA, the CDR3 is TGTGCCAGCAGTGAACCGGGTGGTTACAATGAGCAGTTCTTC. This encodes CASSEPGGYNEQFF.

The CDR3 bases are TGTGCCAGCAGTTACGGACAGGGGCCCTATACGCAGTATTTT. Its translation: CASSYGQGPYTQYF. The chain joins TRBV6-5 to TRBJ2-3, with TRBD1 matching over 9 bases. Germline V gives CDR1 MNHEY, CDR2 SVGAGI. After removal of 2 bases from V and 7 bases from J, the junction contained 4 bases not matched to a gene. The CDR3 sequence is 14 residues long.

J is TRBJ2-3 and V is TRBV11-2; the D is unclear. Looked up from germline, CDR1 is SGHAT and CDR2 is FQNNGV. The CDR3 spans 12 residues. V lost 4 bases and J 5 bases, leaving 7 bases between the germline ends. CDR3 coding DNA: TGTGCCAGCAGCTCCCGACGAGATACGCAGTATTTT. Translation: CASSSRRDTQYF.

The chain links TRBV7-9 to TRBJ2-1; 12 nucleotides align to TRBD2. Looked up from germline, CDR1 is SEHNR and CDR2 is FQNEAQ (reference sequence). The junction had 6 bases not matched to a gene; V was cut back by 2 bases and J by 10 bases. The CDR3 runs to 15 residues. As DNA, the CDR3 is TGTGCCAGCAGCTTATCCCTAGCGGGAGGGTTGGAGCAGTTCTTC. Amino acids: CASSLSLAGGLEQFF.